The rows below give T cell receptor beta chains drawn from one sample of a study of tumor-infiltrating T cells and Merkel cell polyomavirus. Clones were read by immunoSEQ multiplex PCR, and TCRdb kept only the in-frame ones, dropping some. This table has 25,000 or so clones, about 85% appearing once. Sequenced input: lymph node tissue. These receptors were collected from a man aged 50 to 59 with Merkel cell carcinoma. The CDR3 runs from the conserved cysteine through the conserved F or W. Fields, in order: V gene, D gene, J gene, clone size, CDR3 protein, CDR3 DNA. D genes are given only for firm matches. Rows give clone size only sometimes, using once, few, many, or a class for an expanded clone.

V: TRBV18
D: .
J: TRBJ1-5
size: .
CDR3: CASSPPGRHQPQHF
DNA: TGTGCCAGCTCACCACCCGGCAGGCATCAGCCCCAGCATTTT

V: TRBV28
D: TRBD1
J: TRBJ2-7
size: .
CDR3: CASHTPGTGGDEQYF
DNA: TGTGCCAGCCACACCCCCGGGACAGGGGGCGACGAGCAGTACTTC

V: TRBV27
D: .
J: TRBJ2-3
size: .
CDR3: CASSFSLAGDTQYF
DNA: TGTGCCAGCAGTTTTAGCCTAGCAGGAGATACGCAGTATTTT

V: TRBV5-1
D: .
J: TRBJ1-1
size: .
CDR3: CASSLAGIGKAFF
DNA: TGCGCCAGCAGCTTGGCCGGTATTGGTAAGGCTTTCTTT

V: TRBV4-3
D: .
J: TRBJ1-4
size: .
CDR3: CASSQDRVLATNEKLFF
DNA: TGCGCCAGCAGCCAAGACAGGGTGCTGGCAACTAATGAAAAACTGTTTTTT

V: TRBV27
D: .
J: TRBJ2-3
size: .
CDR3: CASSLRSTDTQYF
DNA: TGTGCCAGCAGCCTCCGGAGCACAGATACGCAGTATTTT

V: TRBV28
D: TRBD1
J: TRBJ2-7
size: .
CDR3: CASSLQGSRYEQYF
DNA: TGTGCCAGCAGCCTACAGGGGAGTAGGTACGAGCAGTACTTC

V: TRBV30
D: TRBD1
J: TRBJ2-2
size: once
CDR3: CAQDRGTGELFF
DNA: TGTGCTCAGGACAGGGGGACCGGGGAGCTGTTTTTT

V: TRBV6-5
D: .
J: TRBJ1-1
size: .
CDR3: CASVPRDMNTEAFF
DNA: TGTGCCAGTGTTCCTCGGGACATGAACACTGAAGCTTTCTTT

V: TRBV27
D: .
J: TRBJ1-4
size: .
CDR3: CASRRGLTNEKLFF
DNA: TGTGCCAGCAGGCGGGGTCTGACTAATGAAAAACTGTTTTTT

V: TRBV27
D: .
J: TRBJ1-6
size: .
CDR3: CASRPMAINSPLHF
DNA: TGTGCCAGCAGGCCAATGGCCATAAATTCACCCCTCCACTTT

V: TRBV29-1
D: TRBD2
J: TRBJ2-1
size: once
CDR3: CSVPTSGRIGFF
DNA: TGCAGCGTTCCGACTAGCGGGAGAATTGGGTTCTTC

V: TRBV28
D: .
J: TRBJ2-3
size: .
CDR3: CASRPRVPSTDTQYF
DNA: TGTGCCAGCAGGCCGAGGGTCCCTTCCACAGATACGCAGTATTTT

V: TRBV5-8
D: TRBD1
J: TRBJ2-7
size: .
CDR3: CASSFITGGPNYEQYF
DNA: TGTGCCAGCAGCTTCATTACAGGGGGCCCAAACTACGAGCAGTACTTC

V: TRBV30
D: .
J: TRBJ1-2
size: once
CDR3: CAWSGGQGDGYTF
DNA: TGTGCCTGGAGTGGGGGGCAGGGTGACGGCTACACCTTC

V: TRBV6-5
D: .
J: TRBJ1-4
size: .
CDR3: CASSFIRDKEKLFF
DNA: TGTGCCAGCAGTTTTATCCGGGACAAAGAAAAACTGTTTTTT

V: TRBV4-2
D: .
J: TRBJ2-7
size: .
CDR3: CASSQESQGFYEQYF
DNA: TGTGCCAGCAGCCAAGAGTCACAGGGATTCTACGAGCAGTACTTC

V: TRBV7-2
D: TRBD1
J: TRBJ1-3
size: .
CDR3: CASRQFPGQRSHSGNTIYF
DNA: TGTGCCAGCAGGCAATTTCCGGGACAGAGATCTCACTCTGGAAACACCATATATTTT

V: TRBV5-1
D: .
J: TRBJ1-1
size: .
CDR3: CASSETAMNTEAFF
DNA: TGCGCCAGCAGCGAAACAGCAATGAACACTGAAGCTTTCTTT

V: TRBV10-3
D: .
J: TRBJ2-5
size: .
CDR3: CAISERRETQYF
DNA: TGTGCCATCAGTGAGCGGAGGGAGACCCAGTACTTC

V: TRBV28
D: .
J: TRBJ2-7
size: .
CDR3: CASSPQLGPHLSYEQYF
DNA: TGTGCCAGCAGCCCCCAATTGGGCCCCCATCTTTCATACGAGCAGTACTTC

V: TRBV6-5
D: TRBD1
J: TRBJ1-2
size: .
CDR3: CASSFDRAGYTF
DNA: TGTGCCAGCAGTTTTGACAGGGCGGGCTACACCTTC

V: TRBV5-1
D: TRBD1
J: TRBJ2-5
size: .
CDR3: CASSLEAQGAAMRSTQYF
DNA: TGCGCCAGCAGCTTGGAAGCTCAGGGGGCGGCCATGAGGTCGACCCAGTACTTC

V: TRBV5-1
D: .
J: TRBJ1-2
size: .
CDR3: CASSLGAGNFYGYTF
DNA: TGCGCCAGCAGCTTGGGGGCAGGGAACTTCTATGGCTACACCTTC

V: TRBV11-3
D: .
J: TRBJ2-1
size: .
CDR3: CASSLEGAGVVMNEQFF
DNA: TGTGCCAGCAGCTTAGAGGGGGCGGGGGTCGTGATGAATGAGCAGTTCTTC

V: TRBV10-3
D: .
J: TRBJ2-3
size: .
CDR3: CAISEELAAGTDTQYF
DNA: TGTGCCATCAGTGAGGAGCTAGCTGCGGGCACAGATACGCAGTATTTT

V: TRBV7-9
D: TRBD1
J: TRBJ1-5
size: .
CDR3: CASSLGAGGNNQPQHF
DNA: TGTGCCAGCAGCTTAGGGGCAGGGGGCAACAATCAGCCCCAGCATTTT

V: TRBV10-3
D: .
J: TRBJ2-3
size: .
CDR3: CAISEDAFRSTDTQYF
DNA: TGTGCCATCAGTGAGGATGCCTTTAGATCCACAGATACGCAGTATTTT

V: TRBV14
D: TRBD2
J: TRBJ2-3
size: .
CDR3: CASSQDLLTSWADTQYF
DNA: TGTGCCAGCAGCCAAGACCTATTGACTAGCTGGGCAGATACGCAGTATTTT

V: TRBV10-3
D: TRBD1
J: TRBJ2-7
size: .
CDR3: CAISGTGNYEQYF
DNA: TGTGCCATCAGCGGGACAGGGAACTACGAGCAGTACTTC

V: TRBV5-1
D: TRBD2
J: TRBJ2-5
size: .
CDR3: CASSTGLAGRYQETQYF
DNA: TGCGCCAGCAGCACGGGACTAGCGGGGAGGTACCAAGAGACCCAGTACTTC

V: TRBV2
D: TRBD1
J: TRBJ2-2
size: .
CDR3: CASVLDRGTGELFF
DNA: TGTGCCAGCGTCTTAGACAGGGGCACCGGGGAGCTGTTTTTT

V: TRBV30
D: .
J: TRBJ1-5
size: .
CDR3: CAWSVGAGRQPQHF
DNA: TGTGCCTGGAGTGTAGGGGCAGGGCGTCAGCCCCAGCATTTT

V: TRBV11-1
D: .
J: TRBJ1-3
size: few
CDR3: CASSSGTLSGNTIYF
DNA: TGTGCCAGCAGCTCCGGGACACTATCTGGAAACACCATATATTTT

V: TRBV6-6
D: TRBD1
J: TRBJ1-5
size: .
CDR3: CASSSGTGYQPQHF
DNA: TGTGCCAGCAGTTCGGGGACAGGGTATCAGCCCCAGCATTTT

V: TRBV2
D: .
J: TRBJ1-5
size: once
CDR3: CASSVDPPGTNQPQHF
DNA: TGTGCCAGCAGTGTGGACCCCCCGGGAACCAATCAGCCCCAGCATTTT

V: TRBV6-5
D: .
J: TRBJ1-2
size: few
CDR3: CASSEGTARGYTF
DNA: TGTGCCAGCAGTGAAGGGACTGCGAGAGGCTACACCTTC

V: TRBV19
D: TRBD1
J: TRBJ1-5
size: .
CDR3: CASSYDRGYSNQPQHF
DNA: TGTGCCAGTAGCTACGACAGGGGCTATAGCAATCAGCCCCAGCATTTT

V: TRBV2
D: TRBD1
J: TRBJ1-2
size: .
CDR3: CASSPGQAYGYTF
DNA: TGTGCCAGCAGCCCGGGACAGGCCTATGGCTACACCTTC

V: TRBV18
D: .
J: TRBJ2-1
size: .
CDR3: CASSPPVRLEQFF
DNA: TGTGCCAGCTCACCACCGGTCCGACTAGAGCAGTTCTTC

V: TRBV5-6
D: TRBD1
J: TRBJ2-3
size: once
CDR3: CASSRTTGGFGTDTQYF
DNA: TGTGCCAGCAGCCGCACGACAGGGGGTTTTGGCACAGATACGCAGTATTTT

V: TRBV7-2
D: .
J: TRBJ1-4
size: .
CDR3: CASSDTLRQAINEKLFF
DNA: TGTGCCAGCAGCGACACTCTCCGACAGGCAATAAATGAAAAACTGTTTTTT

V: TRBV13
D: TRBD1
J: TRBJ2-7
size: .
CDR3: CASSLMVQGALHEQYF
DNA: TGTGCCAGCAGCTTAATGGTACAGGGGGCTTTACACGAGCAGTACTTC

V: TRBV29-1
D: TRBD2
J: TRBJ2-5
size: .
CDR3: CSVEVGTSGSWETQYF
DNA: TGCAGCGTTGAAGTGGGGACTAGCGGGAGTTGGGAGACCCAGTACTTC

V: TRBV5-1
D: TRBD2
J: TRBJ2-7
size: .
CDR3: CASSSTSGAYEQYF
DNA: TGCGCCAGCAGTTCTACTAGCGGTGCCTACGAGCAGTACTTC

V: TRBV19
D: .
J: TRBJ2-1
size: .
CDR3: CASSLLAGLTYNEQFF
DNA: TGTGCCAGTAGTCTCCTGGCAGGGCTAACCTACAATGAGCAGTTCTTC

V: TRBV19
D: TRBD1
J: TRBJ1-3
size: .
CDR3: CASFSGQPYSGNTIYF
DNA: TGTGCCAGTTTTTCGGGACAGCCCTACTCTGGAAACACCATATATTTT

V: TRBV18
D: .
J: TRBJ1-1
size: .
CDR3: CASSPIAGTEAFF
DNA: TGTGCCAGCTCACCCATCGCGGGCACTGAAGCTTTCTTT

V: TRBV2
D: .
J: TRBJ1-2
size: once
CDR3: CASSGQPRGGYTF
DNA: TGTGCCAGCAGTGGACAGCCTAGGGGTGGCTACACCTTC

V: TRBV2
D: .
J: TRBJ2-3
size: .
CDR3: CASKPGRTSTDTQYF
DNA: TGTGCCAGCAAACCGGGAAGGACTAGCACAGATACGCAGTATTTT

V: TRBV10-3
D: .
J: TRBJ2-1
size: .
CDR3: CATTNGGGNEQFF
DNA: TGTGCGACCACCAACGGAGGAGGTAATGAGCAGTTCTTC

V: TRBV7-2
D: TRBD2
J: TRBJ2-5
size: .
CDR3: CASSPLAGAGAQETQYF
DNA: TGTGCCAGCAGCCCTCTAGCGGGGGCGGGGGCCCAAGAGACCCAGTACTTC

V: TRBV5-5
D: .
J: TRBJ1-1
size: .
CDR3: CASSLNRGAFVAFF
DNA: TGTGCCAGCAGCTTAAATAGGGGCGCGTTCGTAGCTTTCTTT

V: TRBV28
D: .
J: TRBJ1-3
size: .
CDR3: CASRRQGNTIYF
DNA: TGTGCCAGCAGGAGACAGGGAAACACCATATATTTT

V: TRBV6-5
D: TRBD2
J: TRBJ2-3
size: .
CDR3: CASSSSGGALYF
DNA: TGTGCCAGCAGTTCTAGCGGGGGGGCCTTGTATTTT

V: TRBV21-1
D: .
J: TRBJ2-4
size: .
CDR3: CASSTNRVPGSKNIQYF
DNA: TGTGCCAGCAGCACAAACAGGGTCCCGGGGTCCAAAAACATTCAGTACTTC

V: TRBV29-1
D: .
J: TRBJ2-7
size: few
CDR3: CSAGGSGDLPYEQYF
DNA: TGCAGCGCAGGGGGTAGCGGGGATCTTCCTTACGAGCAGTACTTC

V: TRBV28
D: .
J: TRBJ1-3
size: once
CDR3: CASTGASLTSGNTIYF
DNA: TGTGCCAGTACTGGGGCCAGCCTTACCTCTGGAAACACCATATATTTT

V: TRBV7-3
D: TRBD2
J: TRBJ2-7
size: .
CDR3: CASSFQPATSESSYEQYF
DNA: TGTGCCAGCAGCTTTCAGCCCGCGACTAGCGAGAGCTCCTACGAGCAGTACTTC

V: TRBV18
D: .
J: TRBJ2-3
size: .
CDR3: CASSPTQPSRGDTQYF
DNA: TGTGCCAGCTCACCGACGCAACCTAGCAGAGGGGATACGCAGTATTTT